This T cell receptor beta chain was documented in a study of cytomegalovirus exposure and HLA in healthy donors. Study-wide context: From 150 million to 200 million T cells, an earlier analysis saw 120 million or so unique TCR beta sequences. A data release that came early held 80 million or so unique TCRs from HLA-typed donors. Study-level points and caveats: A previous analysis found most TCR beta V segments productive roughly 87% or roughly 30% of the time.

As for this clone: Antigen: not known.

The study ran its PCR with 60 Vbeta and 13 Jbeta primers. In the study's own analysis: Roughly 11 million of the 80 million or so unique TCR beta chains counted in a later analysis were shared. Data came from immunoSEQ multiplex PCR; TCRdb stores just in-frame clones and leaves some out. V, J and clone size were drawn from that table, and D and trimming were deduced from the DNA. The profile shows 250,000 to 350,000 clones, about four fifths of them singletons. The ends lost 2 bases at V and 4 bases at J; junction bases unmatched: 5. Per germline, CDR1 SGHTA and CDR2 FQGNSA. CDR3 length: 14 residues. The material sequenced was PBMCs. The genes are TRBV7-2 and TRBJ2-7, with 7 nucleotides matching TRBD1. The receptor was derived from a girl aged 2 to 10 in good health and CMV-seronegative. In nucleotides, the CDR3 is TGTGCCAGCAGCTTAAGGGCAGGGGGATACGAGCAGTACTTC. Protein sequence: CASSLRAGGYEQYF.